Following are 3 T cell receptor beta chains from one sample sequenced in a study of pediatric ulcerative colitis. Sequencing was performed with immunoSEQ multiplex PCR; in TCRdb, only in-frame clones are kept and a portion is missing. The profile shows about 60,000 clones, more than 75% of them singletons. Specimen: blood. These receptors were obtained from a boy younger than 18 who was a control in a study of pediatric ulcerative colitis.

The chain recombines TRBV28 with TRBJ2-7, with TRBD1 matching 9 bases. The CDR3 covers 13 residues. Losses at the gene ends were 7 bases for V and 0 bases for J; bases not matched to a gene: 1. The germline V gene encodes CDR1 MDHEN and CDR2 SYDVKM. CDR3 amino acids: CASKGQGSYEQYF. The CDR3 DNA reads TGTGCCAGCAAGGGACAGGGCTCCTACGAGCAGTACTTC.

The genes are TRBV5-4 and TRBJ2-7; 8 bases agree with TRBD1. CDR1 is SGHNT and CDR2 is YYREEE in the germline V gene (reference sequence). J gave up 1 base and V 4 bases, and 4 bases lay outside the gene matches. The CDR3 is 14 residues long. CDR3 region: CASSPGQGSYEQYF. In nucleotides, the CDR3 is TGTGCCAGCAGCCCTGGACAGGGTTCCTACGAGCAGTACTTC.

The V and J genes are TRBV7-9 and TRBJ2-7; D ambiguous. The V end was cut by 1 base, the J end by 4 bases, with 17 bases between. The length of the CDR3 is 16 residues. Looked up from germline, CDR1 is SEHNR and CDR2 is FQNEAQ (reference sequence). The CDR3 DNA is TGTGCCAGCAGCTTAGAGGAGTTGTGTGGGATTTACGAGCAGTACTTC. Its protein product is CASSLEELCGIYEQYF.